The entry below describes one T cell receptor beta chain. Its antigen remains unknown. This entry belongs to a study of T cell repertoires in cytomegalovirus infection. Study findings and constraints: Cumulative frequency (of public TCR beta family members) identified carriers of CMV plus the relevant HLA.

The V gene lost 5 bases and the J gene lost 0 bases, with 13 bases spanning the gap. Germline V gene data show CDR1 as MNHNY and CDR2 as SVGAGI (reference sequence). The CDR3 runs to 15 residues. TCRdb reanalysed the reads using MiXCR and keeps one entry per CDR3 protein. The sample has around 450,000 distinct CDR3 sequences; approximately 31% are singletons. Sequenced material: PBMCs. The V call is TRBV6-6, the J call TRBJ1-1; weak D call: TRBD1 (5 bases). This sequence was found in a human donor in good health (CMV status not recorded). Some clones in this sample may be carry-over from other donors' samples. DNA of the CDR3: TGTGCCAGCAGTGACCGGAGACAGATGAACACTGAAGCTTTCTTT. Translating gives CASSDRRQMNTEAFF.